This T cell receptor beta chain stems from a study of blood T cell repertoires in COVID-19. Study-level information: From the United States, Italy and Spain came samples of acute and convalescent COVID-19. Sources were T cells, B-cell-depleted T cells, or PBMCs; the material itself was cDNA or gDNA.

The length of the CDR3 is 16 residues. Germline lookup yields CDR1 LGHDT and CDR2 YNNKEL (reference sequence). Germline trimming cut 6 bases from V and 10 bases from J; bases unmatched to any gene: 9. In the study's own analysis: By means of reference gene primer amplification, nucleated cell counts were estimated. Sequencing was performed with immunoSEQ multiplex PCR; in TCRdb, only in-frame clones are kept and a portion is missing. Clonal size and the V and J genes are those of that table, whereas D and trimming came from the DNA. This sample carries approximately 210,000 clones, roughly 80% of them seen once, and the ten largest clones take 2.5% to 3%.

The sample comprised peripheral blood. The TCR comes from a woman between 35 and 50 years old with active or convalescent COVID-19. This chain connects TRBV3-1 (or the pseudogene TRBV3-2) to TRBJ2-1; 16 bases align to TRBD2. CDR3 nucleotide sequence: TGTGCCAGCAGTTCTGGGACTAGCGGGGGGGGATTGGAGCAGTTCTTC. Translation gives CASSSGTSGGGLEQFF.